One sample yielded the 12 T cell receptor beta chains listed below, sequenced in a study of blood T cell repertoires in COVID-19. The assay was immunoSEQ multiplex PCR, and TCRdb's table has in-frame clones only and misses some. The table lists fewer than 85,000 clones, about 83% of them singletons, with about 6% in the top ten. The specimen sequenced was peripheral blood. Source of these receptors: a woman aged 60 to 75 with acute or convalescent COVID-19.

The CDR3 loop is CASSSSQGGVEKLFF. In nucleotides, the CDR3 is TGTGCCAGCAGCTCCTCACAGGGGGGGGTTGAAAAACTGTTTTTT. The gene calls are TRBV7-6 and TRBJ1-4, with 8 bases lining up with TRBD1. The V gene end was trimmed by 4 bases and the J gene end by 7 bases; junction bases not matched to a gene: 8. CDR1 and CDR2 from the germline V gene are SGHVS and FNYEAQ. The CDR3 spans 15 residues.

The genes are TRBV7-9 and TRBJ2-1, with 10 nucleotides matching TRBD2. In germline, CDR1 is SEHNR, CDR2 FQNEAQ (reference sequence). CDR3 size: 14 residues. The V gene end was trimmed by 3 bases and the J gene end by 9 bases; junction bases not matched to a gene: 5. For the CDR3, the DNA is TGTGCCAGCAGCTTCGCTAGCGGGGGAGGTGAGCAGTTCTTC. Its translation is CASSFASGGGEQFF.

This chain connects TRBV5-1 to TRBJ1-2; D is undetermined. This CDR3 region has 14 residues. Germline-derived CDR1 and CDR2 are SGHRS and YFSETQ. V lost 5 bases and J lost 8, with 19 bases in between. The CDR3, as DNA: TGCGCCAGCAGGGGAGATGTCACCAGTGGAGGCTACACCTTC. As protein: CASRGDVTSGGYTF.

The chain links TRBV7-2 to TRBJ2-1; TRBD1 aligns across 7 bases. This CDR3 has 15 amino acids. The germline V gene encodes CDR1 SGHTA and CDR2 FQGNSA. Losses at the gene ends were 5 bases for V and 1 base for J; bases not matched to a gene: 5. CDR3 nucleotide sequence: TGTGCCAGCAGCCCGTACAGGGGTTCCTACAATGAGCAGTTCTTC. It encodes CASSPYRGSYNEQFF.

CDR3 in amino acids: CASSSGLGADTQYF. The CDR3 DNA reads as TGTGCCAGCAGCTCGGGACTAGGGGCAGATACGCAGTATTTT. The V gene is TRBV11-3, the J gene TRBJ2-3; TRBD2 aligns across 8 bases. The CDR3 covers 14 residues. Germline CDR1 SGHNT, CDR2 YENEEA. V gave up 4 bases and J gave up 4 bases; unmatched junction bases: 4.

With regard to this clone: Other DNA sequences within the sample encode an identical CDR3. This chain's CDR3 is CASSLGLQPQHF. The CDR3 DNA reads as TGTGCCAGCAGTTTAGGACTTCAGCCCCAGCATTTT. V is TRBV12-3 or TRBV12-4 and J is TRBJ1-5, with unresolved D. V lost 1 base to trimming and J lost 6 bases, with 4 bases between them. This CDR3 comprises 12 residues.

V is TRBV2 and J is TRBJ1-6; TRBD1 might be the D (5 bases). CDR3 size: 14 residues. With 4 bases removed from V and 9 bases from J, the gap between germline ends came to 13 bases. CDR1 is SNHLY and CDR2 is FYNNEI in the germline V gene. The CDR3 protein is CASSVGTLGSPLHF. The CDR3 DNA sequence: TGTGCCAGCAGTGTAGGGACTTTGGGTTCACCCCTCCACTTT.

This chain links TRBV14 with TRBJ1-6; TRBD1 is a possible D gene (5 bases). With 2 bases removed from V and 7 bases from J, the gap between germline ends came to 9 bases. Looked up from germline, CDR1 is SGHDN and CDR2 is FVKESK. The CDR3 runs 14 residues. CDR3: CASSQITGNSPLHF. The CDR3 nucleotides are TGTGCCAGCAGCCAAATCACAGGAAATTCACCCCTCCACTTT.

This chain joins TRBV5-1 and TRBJ1-2, with 8 positions matching TRBD1. V gave up 0 bases and J gave up 6 bases; unmatched junction bases: 4. This CDR3 is 14 amino acids long. Looked up from germline, CDR1 is SGHRS and CDR2 is YFSETQ. DNA of the CDR3: TGCGCCAGCAGCTTGGTGGACAGGGCCCATGGCTACACCTTC. This encodes CASSLVDRAHGYTF.

V is TRBV19 and J is TRBJ1-6; tentatively, D is TRBD1 (6 bases). Germline V gene lookup returns CDR1 LNHDA and CDR2 SQIVND (reference sequence). The ends were cut back, 0 bases at V and 7 bases at J, with 13 bases in the middle. This CDR3 spans 16 amino acids. The CDR3 DNA follows: TGTGCCAGTAGTATAGAAGGTAGGACAGCAAATTCACCCCTCCACTTT. It specifies CASSIEGRTANSPLHF.

The V gene is TRBV10-3, the J gene TRBJ1-1, with D possibly being TRBD1 (6 bases). V was cut by 6 bases and J by 7 bases, with 15 bases left in between. The CDR3 runs 13 residues. Germline-derived CDR1 and CDR2 are ENHRY and SYGVKD. CDR3 loop: CAIRQGAGNEAFF. The CDR3 region has the DNA TGTGCCATCAGACAGGGCGCTGGGAATGAAGCTTTCTTT.

The chain employs TRBV7-3 and TRBJ1-1, with TRBD1 identical over 7 bases. The CDR3 is made up of 15 amino acids. Germline V CDR1 and CDR2: SGHTA, FQGTGA. After removal of 5 bases from V and 4 bases from J, the junction contained 10 bases not matched to a gene. The CDR3 sequence is CASSPSRDSLTEAFF. DNA for the CDR3: TGTGCCAGCAGCCCTTCCCGGGACAGCCTCACTGAAGCTTTCTTT.